These 24 T cell receptor beta chains originate from one sample sequenced in a study of blood T cells in healthy people across ages. It was with a sample-barcoded 5' primer and a J-beta primer mix that a second PCR of roughly 7 to 11 cycles was run. From the 5' RACE reads, TCRdb called clonotypes with MiXCR, one entry per CDR3 protein. The data show fewer than 900,000 distinct CDR3 sequences, with around 36% seen just once and 10% to 15% held by the top ten. Sequencing was done on a sample of blood. These receptors were obtained from a man between 18 and 29 years old in good health.

This clonotype was observed a few times. J is TRBJ1-1 and V is TRBV20-1; no firm D call. V was pared by 5 bases and J by 0 bases, with 16 bases between. This CDR3 contains 15 residues. Germline CDR1 and CDR2: DFQATT and SNEGSKA (reference sequence). The DNA for the CDR3 is TGCAGTGCTCATGGCCCAGGCGTTATGAACACTGAAGCTTTCTTT. Its translation is CSAHGPGVMNTEAFF.

This clonotype was counted at least ten times. The V and J genes are TRBV7-2 and TRBJ2-5, with TRBD2 matching over 11 bases. The CDR3 is made up of 15 amino acids. The ends lost 5 bases at V and 3 bases at J; junction bases unmatched: 5. The germline V gene encodes CDR1 SGHTA and CDR2 FQGNSA. The CDR3, as DNA: TGTGCCAGCAGCCCGGGGACTAGCGGAAAAGAGACCCAGTACTTC. It translates to CASSPGTSGKETQYF.

This clonotype was picked up a small number of times. The J gene is TRBJ1-1, the V gene TRBV7-9, with a weak D call TRBD1 (5 bases). CDR1 and CDR2 from the germline V gene are SEHNR and FQNEAQ (reference sequence). The CDR3 is made up of 13 amino acids. V was pared by 5 bases and J by 7 bases, with 14 bases between. This CDR3 is CASSPRDGYEAFF. The CDR3 nucleotides are TGTGCCAGCAGCCCCAGGGACGGCTATGAAGCTTTCTTT.

The V and J genes are TRBV12-3 or TRBV12-4 and TRBJ1-5, with D perhaps matching TRBD1 (6 bases). Trimming removed 2 bases from V and 1 base from J, with 12 bases in between. This CDR3 region has 16 residues. CDR3 amino acids: CASSLQSGHSNQPQHF. The CDR3 DNA follows: TGTGCCAGCAGTTTACAATCGGGACACAGCAATCAGCCCCAGCATTTT.

V gene TRBV2 combines with J gene TRBJ1-5; possible D gene TRBD1, 5 bases. The CDR3 length is 16 residues. Germline V lookup: CDR1 SNHLY, CDR2 FYNNEI. Trimming took off 7 bases at V and 0 bases at J, with 16 bases between the two ends. The CDR3 loop reads CASTNTGTDSNQPQHF. CDR3 sequence (DNA): TGTGCCAGCACTAACACCGGGACGGATAGCAATCAGCCCCAGCATTTT.

This clonotype showed up many times. The DNA of the CDR3 is TGCAGTGCTAGACCTAGCGGGGGTTCTCGTACGCAGTATTTT. This gives the protein CSARPSGGSRTQYF. The rearrangement uses TRBV20-1 and TRBJ2-3; 10 bases fit TRBD2. Looked up from germline, CDR1 is DFQATT and CDR2 is SNEGSKA (reference sequence). With 2 bases clipped from V and 8 bases from J, the junction kept 7 bases outside the gene matches. This CDR3 comprises 14 residues.

On this clonotype itself: This may come from a read error, since a much larger clone is one base off. The chain has TRBV4-3 and TRBJ2-5, with no clear D. Looked up from germline, CDR1 is LGHNA and CDR2 is YSLEER. The CDR3 is 15 amino acids. CDR3 nucleotide sequence: TGCACCAGCAGCCGAACCCAGGACGGTCAAGAGACCCAGTACTTC. Translating it yields CTSSRTQDGQETQYF.

Many counts were recorded for this clonotype. The rearrangement links TRBV6-5 to TRBJ1-1, with D possibly being TRBD1 (6 bases). This CDR3 region has 14 residues. V lost 2 bases and J 7 bases, leaving 14 bases between the germline ends. Germline V gene lookup returns CDR1 MNHEY and CDR2 SVGAGI. For the CDR3, the DNA is TGTGCCAGCAGTTACGGGGAGGGGGGTGATGAAGCTTTCTTT. Translated, it gives CASSYGEGGDEAFF.

This clonotype was seen only once. V usage is TRBV20-1 and J usage is TRBJ2-2; TRBD1 is a possible D gene (6 bases). Germline V CDR1 and CDR2: DFQATT, SNEGSKA (reference sequence). V lost 6 bases and J lost 4, with 12 bases in between. This CDR3 spans 13 amino acids. The CDR3 nucleotides read TGCAGTGCCCAGAGGACAGTCACCGGGGAGCTGTTTTTT. Encoded protein: CSAQRTVTGELFF.

This clonotype was seen just once. The chain employs TRBV29-1 and TRBJ1-1; D call uncertain. This CDR3 contains 13 residues. Germline V gene lookup returns CDR1 SQVTM and CDR2 ANQGSEA. Trimming took 4 bases from V and 4 from J, leaving 13 bases between them. The CDR3 DNA reads TGCAGCGTTGTAGTCGCTTGGGGCACTGAAGCTTTCTTT. It is translated as CSVVVAWGTEAFF. Together with reference TRBV29-1 and TRBJ1-1, the CDR3 gives the full variable domain: SAVISQKPSRDICQRGTSLTIQCQVDSQVTMMFWYRQQPGQSLTLIATANQGSEATYESGFVIDKFPISRPNLTFSTLTVSNMSPEDSSIYLCSVVVAWGTEAFFGQGTRLTVV.

This clonotype has just a few counts. CDR3 sequence: CASSLLAGSYEQFF. CDR3 bases: TGTGCCAGCAGCCTACTAGCGGGCTCCTATGAGCAGTTCTTC. The chain couples TRBV7-6 to TRBJ2-1, with 9 bases aligning to TRBD2. Germline CDR1 SGHVS, CDR2 FNYEAQ. V lost 5 bases, J lost 8 bases, and 7 bases stayed unmatched. The CDR3 loop spans 14 amino acids.

This clonotype was seen a handful of times. This chain joins TRBV5-6 and TRBJ1-2; D is unresolved. Germline V gene sequence: CDR1 SGHDT, CDR2 YYEEEE. The CDR3 runs to 14 residues. Trimming removed 0 bases from V and 2 bases from J, with 8 bases in between. CDR3 sequence: CASSLASENYGYTF. The CDR3 coding sequence is TGTGCCAGCAGCTTGGCCTCAGAAAACTATGGCTACACCTTC.

The chain has TRBV7-2 and TRBJ2-5; D gene uncertain. Trimming pared 3 bases from V and 5 bases from J, leaving 16 bases between. Looked up from germline, CDR1 is SGHTA and CDR2 is FQGNSA. The CDR3 loop spans 15 amino acids. CDR3 amino acids: CASSFGGERVETQYF. CDR3 DNA: TGTGCCAGCAGCTTCGGTGGGGAAAGAGTGGAGACCCAGTACTTC.

For the CDR3, the DNA is TGTGCCAGCAGTCGTAGCCCACAAGAGACCCAGTTCTTC. Its translation: CASSRSPQETQFF. The rearrangement joins TRBV6-6 to TRBJ2-5; D remains ambiguous. The end of the DNA fits TRBJ2-1 better, so the J call may be wrong. Germline assignment: CDR1 MNHNY and CDR2 SVGAGI (reference sequence). The CDR3 has 13 amino acids.

The J gene is TRBJ2-1, the V gene TRBV6-2 or TRBV6-3; maybe TRBD1 (6 bases). The germline V gene has CDR1 MNHEY and CDR2 SVGEGT. The V end lost 8 bases, the J end lost 4 bases, and 9 bases lay between the germline ends. The CDR3 contains 12 residues. The CDR3 bases are TGTGCCAGCGTTACAGGGTACAATGAGCAGTTCTTC. Translated, it gives CASVTGYNEQFF.

A note on this clonotype: Germline and junction disagree at one end, which may indicate a read error. This chain connects TRBV2 to TRBJ1-5; the D gene is possibly TRBD1 (6 bases). Per the germline V gene, CDR1 is SNHLY and CDR2 is FYNNEI. The CDR3 has 14 residues. CDR3 in DNA: TGTGCCAGCTGTGAGACAGGAGGAAATCAGCCCCAGCATTTT. Translation: CASCETGGNQPQHF.

There are a few counts of this clonotype. The rearrangement uses TRBV9 and TRBJ1-1; 9 bases are shared with TRBD1. CDR3 size: 15 residues. Germline V gives CDR1 SGDLS, CDR2 YYNGEE. Trimming removed 1 base from V and 5 bases from J; junction bases left unmatched: 6. CDR3 protein: CASSVSGQGWTEAFF. CDR3 coding DNA: TGTGCCAGCAGCGTATCGGGACAGGGATGGACTGAAGCTTTCTTT.

This clonotype showed up many times. The gene calls are TRBV4-3 and TRBJ1-5; D is undetermined. Trimming stripped 1 base from V and 5 bases from J, with 6 bases between. The V gene's germline CDR1 is LGHNA and CDR2 YSLEER. The CDR3 loop spans 13 amino acids. The CDR3 reads CASSQVLDQPQHF. The CDR3, as DNA: TGCGCCAGCAGCCAAGTCCTCGATCAGCCCCAGCATTTT.

This sequence joins TRBV4-1 and TRBJ1-2, with 7 nucleotides matching TRBD1. V trimming: 4 bases; J trimming: 4 bases; junction bases outside the gene matches: 18. Germline V lookup: CDR1 MGHRA, CDR2 YSYEKL. CDR3 length: 18 residues. Written as DNA, the CDR3 is TGCGCCAGCAGCCGCATCGCAGGGGGGACAGTATTCTCCTATGGCTACACCTTC. Its protein product is CASSRIAGGTVFSYGYTF.

This clonotype was seen a handful of times. The rearrangement uses TRBV6-5 and TRBJ1-5, with 7 bases fitting TRBD1. The CDR3 totals 15 residues. Trimming took 6 bases from V and 3 from J; bases not matched to a gene: 8. Looked up from germline, CDR1 is MNHEY and CDR2 is SVGAGI. The CDR3 region is CASSLDRDPNQPQHF. The CDR3 DNA reads as TGTGCCAGCAGCCTAGACAGGGACCCCAATCAGCCCCAGCATTTT.

The chain is built from TRBV21-1 and TRBJ2-7. TRBV21-1 is a recognized pseudogene. The CDR3 is made up of 14 amino acids. The CDR3 DNA follows: TGTGCCAGCAGCATAGGGAGGGACTCCTTCCAGCAGTACTTC. As protein: CASSIGRDSFQQYF.

The chain has TRBV14 and TRBJ1-6; weak D call: TRBD1 (5 bases). V was shortened by 0 bases and J by 8 bases, with 14 bases between the two germline ends. CDR1 and CDR2 (germline): SGHDN, FVKESK. The CDR3 consists of 16 residues. This CDR3 is CASSQDFRQGHSPLHF. The CDR3 region has the DNA TGTGCCAGCAGCCAAGATTTCCGGCAGGGTCATTCACCCCTCCACTTT. Variable domain in full (rest from reference TRBV14 and TRBJ1-6): EAGVTQFPSHSVIEKGQTVTLRCDPISGHDNLYWYRRVMGKEIKFLLHFVKESKQDESGMPNNRFLAERTGGTYSTLKVQPAELEDSGVYFCASSQDFRQGHSPLHFGNGTRLTVT.

CDR3 nucleotides: TGTGCCAGCCGAGGGACCTACGAGCAGTACTTC. Amino acid sequence: CASRGTYEQYF. J is TRBJ2-7 and V is TRBV2; maybe TRBD2 (5 bases). V dropped 8 bases and J dropped 2 bases, with 7 bases sitting between them. CDR3 length equals 11 residues. CDR1 is SNHLY, CDR2 FYNNEI, per germline.

This clonotype has a count of ten or more. The rearrangement links TRBV20-1 to TRBJ2-1; D might be TRBD2 (6 bases). Trimming took off 3 bases at V and 3 bases at J, with 18 bases between the two ends. There are 16 residues in the CDR3. Germline CDR1 DFQATT, CDR2 SNEGSKA (reference sequence). In nucleotides, the CDR3 is TGCAGTGCTAGTGGAAGGGTGGGAGGACTCTACAATGAGCAGTTCTTC. It translates to CSASGRVGGLYNEQFF.